There are a few counts of the clone carrying this T cell receptor beta chain. Antigen specificity is unknown. Healthy bone marrow donors made up the cohort. The PCR ran on 60 Vbeta and 13 Jbeta primers. The assay was immunoSEQ multiplex PCR, and TCRdb's table has in-frame clones only and misses some. The table shows 65,000 to 85,000 clones, with 10% occurring only once. The length of the CDR3 is 17 residues. Germline CDR1 MGHRA, CDR2 YSYEKL. Trimming removed 0 bases from V and 5 bases from J, with 16 bases in between. These data come from a study of cytomegalovirus exposure and HLA in healthy donors. Study results and caveats: Several of the most significant clusters were apparently associated with common viral pathogens in a later analysis. Only CMV serostatus was available as immune exposure information.

The clonotype originates from a man aged 55 to 70 in good health and CMV-seropositive. The gene calls are TRBV4-1 and TRBJ2-2; D might be TRBD2 (6 bases). The specimen sequenced was PBMCs. The CDR3 region has the DNA TGCGCCAGCAGCCAAGAGGGCCCCCCCGCGGGGACCGGGGAGCTGTTTTTT. Translation gives CASSQEGPPAGTGELFF.